The T cell receptor beta chain described here comes from a study of T cell repertoires in cytomegalovirus infection (dated by TCRdb to between 2019 and 2020). Regarding the study in general: Because public TCR beta signatures pointed to carriage of CMV infection together with the matching HLA type, the HLA type of each donor mattered for the analysis.

TCRdb names Illumina HiSeq 1500 as the instrument used. Using fastp at Q25 and MiXCR, TCRdb reprocessed the public reads and kept productive beta chains. Each record represents a unique CDR3 protein, reported with the most common genes and DNA among its rows. Counted in this sample were 200,000 to 300,000 distinct CDR3 sequences; 9% to 15% of them appeared once. The ten biggest clones cover 1.5% to 2% of the sample. Worth noting for this clonotype: There is no known antigen for this receptor. Within one base of it there is no much larger clone, and no base qualities were kept.

Results and caveats for the whole study, not just this receptor: The ex vivo response was dominated by HLA-C-restricted CMV-specific TCR beta clonotypes, and the single most frequent clonotype in two of eight donors was supplied by these HLA-C-restricted clonotypes. In both this cohort and an independent approximately 370-donor cohort, the cumulative frequency of public TCR beta family members distinguished carriers of CMV infection plus the relevant HLA type.

CDR1 and CDR2, per the germline V gene, are MDHEN and SYDVKM. The V end gives up 7 bases and the J end 6 bases, leaving 9 bases in the junction not matched to a gene. The CDR3 contains 14 residues, cysteine and phenylalanine counted. Solely the CDR3 DNA is kept, with 42 bases framed from the first base. The chain is made from TRBV28 and TRBJ1-5, with TRBD1 matching 7 junction bases. What was sequenced was PBMCs. This TCR was sampled from a human donor in good health (CMV status not recorded). Some clones in this sample may be carry-over from other donors' samples. Here the CDR3 is given as CASTLLRGGQPQHF. The DNA reads TGTGCCAGCACTCTTCTCAGGGGGGGTCAGCCCCAGCATTTT.